This note documents a single T cell receptor beta chain sequence. Time point noted: pretreatment peripheral blood. This specimen belongs to a study of PD-L1 blockade in urothelial cancer. Across the study: About 90% of the 29 patients were males with bladder-origin urothelial cancer.

V trimming: 5 bases; J trimming: 5 bases; junction bases outside the gene matches: 9. This CDR3 spans 17 amino acids. Germline lookup yields CDR1 SGHTA and CDR2 FQGNSA. Profiled with immunoSEQ multiplex PCR; TCRdb holds only in-frame clones, not every one. In the table there are 40,000 or so clones, roughly four fifths of which are singletons. The chain links TRBV7-2 to TRBJ2-7; TRBD2 matches at 16 bases. Here the sequenced sample was PBMCs, taken around atezolizumab (anti-PD-L1) treatment. This TCR came from a man between 60 and 75 years old with urothelial cancer. The CDR3 protein is CASSSPGTSGGANEQYF. Here the CDR3 DNA reads TGTGCCAGCAGCAGCCCCGGGACTAGCGGGGGGGCTAACGAGCAGTACTTC.